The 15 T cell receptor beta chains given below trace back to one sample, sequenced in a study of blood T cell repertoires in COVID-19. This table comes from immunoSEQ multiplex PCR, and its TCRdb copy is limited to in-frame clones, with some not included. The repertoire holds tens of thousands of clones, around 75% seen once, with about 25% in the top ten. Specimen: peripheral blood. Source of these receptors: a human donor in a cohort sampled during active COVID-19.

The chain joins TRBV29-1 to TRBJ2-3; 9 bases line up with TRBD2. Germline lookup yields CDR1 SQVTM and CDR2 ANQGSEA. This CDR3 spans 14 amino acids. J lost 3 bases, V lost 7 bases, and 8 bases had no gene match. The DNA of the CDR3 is TGCAGCGCCTCCGGGACTAGCCCGACAGATACGCAGTATTTT. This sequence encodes CSASGTSPTDTQYF.

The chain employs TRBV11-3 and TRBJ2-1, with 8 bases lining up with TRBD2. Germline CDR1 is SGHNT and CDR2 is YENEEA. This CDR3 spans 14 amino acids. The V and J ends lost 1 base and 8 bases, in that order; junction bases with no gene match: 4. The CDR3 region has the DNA TGTGCCAGCAGCTTAGGGGGCGGGGGGCATGAGCAGTTCTTC. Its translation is CASSLGGGGHEQFF.

CDR3 sequence: CASSVFTGNTEAFF. The CDR3 nucleotides read TGTGCCAGCAGCGTTTTTACAGGGAACACTGAAGCTTTCTTT. The chain couples TRBV7-8 to TRBJ1-1; a weak D match, TRBD1 (5 bases). V lost 5 bases and J lost 1, with 11 bases in between. Per germline, CDR1 SGHVS and CDR2 FQNEAQ. This CDR3 is built from 14 residues. The variable domain in full, with the rest retrieved from reference TRBV7-8 and TRBJ1-1, is GAGVSQSPRYKVAKRGQDVALRCDPISGHVSLFWYQQALGQGPEFLTYFQNEAQLDKSGLPSDRFFAERPEGSVSTLKIQRTQQEDSAVYLCASSVFTGNTEAFFGQGTRLTVV.

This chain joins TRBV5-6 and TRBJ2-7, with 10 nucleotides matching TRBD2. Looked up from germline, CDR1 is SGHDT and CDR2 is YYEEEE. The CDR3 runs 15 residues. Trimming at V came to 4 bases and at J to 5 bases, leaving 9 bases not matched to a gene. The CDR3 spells CASSLFLAGVNEQYF. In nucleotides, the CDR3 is TGTGCCAGCAGCCTGTTCCTAGCGGGAGTGAACGAGCAGTACTTC.

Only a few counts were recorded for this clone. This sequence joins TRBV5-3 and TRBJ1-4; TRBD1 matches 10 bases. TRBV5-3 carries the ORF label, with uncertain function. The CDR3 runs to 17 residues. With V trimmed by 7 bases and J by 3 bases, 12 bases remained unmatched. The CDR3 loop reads CARHLRDRGSANEKLFF. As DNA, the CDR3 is TGTGCCAGACACCTACGGGACAGGGGTTCGGCTAATGAAAAACTGTTTTTT.

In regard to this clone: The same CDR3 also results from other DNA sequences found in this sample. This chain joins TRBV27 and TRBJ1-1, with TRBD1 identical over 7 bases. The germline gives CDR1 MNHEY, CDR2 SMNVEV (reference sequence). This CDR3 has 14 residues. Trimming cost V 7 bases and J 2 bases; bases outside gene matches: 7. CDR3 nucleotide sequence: TGTGCCAGCAACCGACAGGGACCAAACACTGAAGCTTTCTTT. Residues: CASNRQGPNTEAFF.

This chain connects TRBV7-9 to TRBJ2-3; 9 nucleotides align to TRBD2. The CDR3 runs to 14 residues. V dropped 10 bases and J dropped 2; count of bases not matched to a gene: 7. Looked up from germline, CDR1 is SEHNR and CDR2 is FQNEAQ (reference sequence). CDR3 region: CATAGGEYTDTQYF. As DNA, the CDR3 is TGTGCCACCGCGGGGGGGGAATACACAGATACGCAGTATTTT.

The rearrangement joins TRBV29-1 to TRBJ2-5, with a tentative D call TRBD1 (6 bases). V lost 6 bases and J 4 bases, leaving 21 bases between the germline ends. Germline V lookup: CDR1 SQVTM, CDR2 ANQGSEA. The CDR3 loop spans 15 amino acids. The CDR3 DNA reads TGCAGCGTCACAAAACCCCCACAGGGCAGAGAGACCCAGTACTTC. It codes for CSVTKPPQGRETQYF.

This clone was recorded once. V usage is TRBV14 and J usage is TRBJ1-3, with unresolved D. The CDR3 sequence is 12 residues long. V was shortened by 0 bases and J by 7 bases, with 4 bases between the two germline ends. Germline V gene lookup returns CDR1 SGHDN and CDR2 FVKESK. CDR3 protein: CASSQDGNTIYF. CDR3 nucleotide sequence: TGTGCCAGCAGCCAAGACGGGAACACCATATATTTT. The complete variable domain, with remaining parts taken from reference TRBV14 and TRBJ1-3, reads EAGVTQFPSHSVIEKGQTVTLRCDPISGHDNLYWYRRVMGKEIKFLLHFVKESKQDESGMPNNRFLAERTGGTYSTLKVQPAELEDSGVYFCASSQDGNTIYFGEGSWLTVV.

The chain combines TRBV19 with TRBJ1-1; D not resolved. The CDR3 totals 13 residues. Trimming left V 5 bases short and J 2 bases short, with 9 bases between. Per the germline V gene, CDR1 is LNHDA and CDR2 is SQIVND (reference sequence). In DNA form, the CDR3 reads TGTGCCAGTAGTTCGCAGGCTAACACTGAAGCTTTCTTT. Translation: CASSSQANTEAFF.

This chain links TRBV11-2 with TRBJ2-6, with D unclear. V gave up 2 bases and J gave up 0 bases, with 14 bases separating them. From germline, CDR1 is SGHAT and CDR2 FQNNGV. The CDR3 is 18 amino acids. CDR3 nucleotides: TGTGCCAGCAGCTTATATCACGCAAAGAGCTCTGGGGCCAACGTCCTGACTTTC. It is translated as CASSLYHAKSSGANVLTF.

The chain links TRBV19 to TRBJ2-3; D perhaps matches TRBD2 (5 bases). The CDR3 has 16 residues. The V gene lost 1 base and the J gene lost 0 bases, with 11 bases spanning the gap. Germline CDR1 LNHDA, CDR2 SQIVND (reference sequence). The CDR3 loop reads CASSIAPRASTDTQYF. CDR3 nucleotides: TGTGCCAGTAGTATAGCCCCGAGGGCAAGCACAGATACGCAGTATTTT.

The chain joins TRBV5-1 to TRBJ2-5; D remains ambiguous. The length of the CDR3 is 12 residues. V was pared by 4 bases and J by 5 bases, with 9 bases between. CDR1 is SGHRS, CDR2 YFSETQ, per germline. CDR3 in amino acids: CASSTDGETQYF. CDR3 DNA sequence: TGCGCCAGCAGCACCGACGGGGAGACCCAGTACTTC.

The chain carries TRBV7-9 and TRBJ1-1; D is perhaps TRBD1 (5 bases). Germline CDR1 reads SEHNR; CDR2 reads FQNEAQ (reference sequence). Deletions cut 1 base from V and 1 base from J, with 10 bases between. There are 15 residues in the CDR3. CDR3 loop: CASSLGGRANTEAFF. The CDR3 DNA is TGTGCCAGCAGCTTAGGTGGCAGGGCGAACACTGAAGCTTTCTTT.

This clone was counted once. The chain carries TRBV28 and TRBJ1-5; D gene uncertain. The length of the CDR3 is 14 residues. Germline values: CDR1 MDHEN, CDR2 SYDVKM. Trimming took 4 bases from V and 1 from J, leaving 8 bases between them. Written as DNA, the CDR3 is TGTGCCAGCAGTTCTGGAGGGAGCAATCAGCCCCAGCATTTT. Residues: CASSSGGSNQPQHF.